This entry lists 13 T cell receptor beta chains sequenced from one sample in a study of Ad26.COV2.S vaccination and SARS-CoV-2 variants. Only in-frame clones appear in the TCRdb table, and some are missing; sequencing was by immunoSEQ multiplex PCR. The table lists 200,000 to 250,000 clones, 85% to 90% of them singletons, with about 10% in the top ten. The treatment is: about 20 received Ad26.COV2.S at low or high dose, single or two shots; a few received placebo; per-sample allocation not given. Day 63 following the first vaccine or placebo injection was when the samples were taken. The sequenced sample was peripheral blood, obtained in a trial of Ad26.COV2.S vaccine versus placebo. The source of these receptors is a person aged 18-65 years who received the Ad26.COV2.S COVID-19 vaccine or a placebo.

The chain carries TRBV5-1 and TRBJ1-1; no firm D call. V gave up 0 bases and J gave up 0 bases, with 18 bases separating them. In germline, CDR1 is SGHRS, CDR2 YFSETQ. The CDR3 contains 18 residues. This CDR3 is CASSLVPPGVAMNTEAFF. CDR3 DNA sequence: TGCGCCAGCAGCTTGGTACCCCCCGGAGTGGCCATGAACACTGAAGCTTTCTTT.

This clone is a singleton in its sample. The chain employs TRBV19 and TRBJ2-7, with TRBD2 matching 7 bases. Germline V CDR1 and CDR2: LNHDA, SQIVND (reference sequence). With 1 base clipped from V and 3 bases from J, the junction kept 3 bases outside the gene matches. The CDR3 extends over 14 amino acids. The CDR3 coding sequence is TGTGCCAGTAGTATAGTTGCGGGGGACTACGAGCAGTACTTC. Encoded protein: CASSIVAGDYEQYF. The variable domain in full, completed from reference TRBV19 and TRBJ2-7, reads DGGITQSPKYLFRKEGQNVTLSCEQNLNHDAMYWYRQDPGQGLRLIYYSQIVNDFQKGDIAEGYSVSREKKESFPLTVTSAQKNPTAFYLCASSIVAGDYEQYFGPGTRLTVT.

The chain carries TRBV5-1 and TRBJ2-1; D is possibly TRBD1 or TRBD2 (5 bases each). This CDR3 is built from 15 residues. The germline V gene has CDR1 SGHRS and CDR2 YFSETQ. V gave up 4 bases and J gave up 8 bases, with 19 bases separating them. The CDR3, as DNA: TGCGCCAGCAGCCCCGGGACCCTCGGTGACGATGAGCAGTTCTTC. Protein product: CASSPGTLGDDEQFF.

The chain couples TRBV2 to TRBJ1-5; 8 nucleotides agree with TRBD1. Germline loops: CDR1 SNHLY, CDR2 FYNNEI. The CDR3 is made up of 12 amino acids. After removal of 5 bases from V and 8 bases from J, the junction contained 2 bases not matched to a gene. The CDR3 nucleotides are TGTGCCAGCAGTCCAGGGGGCGAGCCCCAGCATTTT. This gives the protein CASSPGGEPQHF.

The rearrangement links TRBV18 to TRBJ2-3; D is possibly TRBD2 (5 bases). V was pared by 2 bases and J by 0 bases, with 6 bases between. CDR3 length: 14 amino acids. CDR1 is KGHSH and CDR2 is LQKENI in the germline V gene. Here the CDR3 reads CASSPGLSTDTQYF. The CDR3 region has the DNA TGTGCCAGCTCACCAGGACTGAGCACAGATACGCAGTATTTT. Based on the CDR3 plus reference TRBV18 and TRBJ2-3, the full variable domain is NAGVMQNPRHLVRRRGQEARLRCSPMKGHSHVYWYRQLPEEGLKFMVYLQKENIIDESGMPKERFSAEFPKEGPSILRIQQVVRGDSAAYFCASSPGLSTDTQYFGPGTRLTVL.

The rearrangement links TRBV11-3 to TRBJ2-2, with D possibly TRBD1 on 6 matching bases. CDR1 SGHNT and CDR2 YENEEA come from the germline V gene. There are 14 residues in the CDR3. Trimming took off 3 bases at V and 3 bases at J, with 8 bases between the two ends. For the CDR3, the DNA is TGTGCCAGCAGCTTCGGACAGTACACCGGGGAGCTGTTTTTT. Translated, it gives CASSFGQYTGELFF.

V is TRBV6-5 and J is TRBJ2-7; 10 nucleotides align to TRBD2. The CDR3 totals 13 residues. V was pared by 6 bases and J by 3 bases, with 2 bases of the junction left unmatched. The germline V gene has CDR1 MNHEY and CDR2 SVGAGI. This CDR3 reads CASRPSGSYEQYF. The CDR3 DNA reads TGTGCCAGCAGACCTAGCGGGAGCTACGAGCAGTACTTC.

This chain joins TRBV11-2 and TRBJ2-5; a possible D gene is TRBD1 (6 bases). Trimming stripped 5 bases from V and 1 base from J, with 14 bases between. Germline V lookup: CDR1 SGHAT, CDR2 FQNNGV. The CDR3 sequence is 15 residues long. CDR3 residues: CASSVWTEPQETQYF. The CDR3 coding sequence is TGTGCCAGCAGCGTATGGACAGAACCCCAAGAGACCCAGTACTTC.

This sequence joins TRBV12-3 or TRBV12-4 and TRBJ1-1, with 7 bases that match TRBD1. After removal of 6 bases from V and 12 bases from J, the junction contained 10 bases not matched to a gene. There are 12 residues in the CDR3. The chain's CDR3 is CASRYRGSESFF. CDR3 bases: TGTGCCAGCAGGTACAGGGGAAGCGAATCTTTCTTT.

This clone was found a few times. V is TRBV5-3 and J is TRBJ2-2; 9 bases agree with TRBD1. TRBV5-3 is known as an ORF, though its function is uncertain. The CDR3 covers 17 residues. Germline trimming cut 3 bases from V and 5 bases from J; bases unmatched to any gene: 11. Here the CDR3 DNA reads TGTGCCAGAAGCTCCAAGCCCCCCGGACAGGGGACCGGGGAGCTGTTTTTT. Translation gives CARSSKPPGQGTGELFF.

This clone was counted a few times. CDR3 sequence reads: CASSSRGRLNSPLHF. In DNA form, the CDR3 reads TGTGCCAGCAGCTCAAGGGGGCGCCTCAATTCACCCCTCCACTTT. The rearrangement joins TRBV7-9 to TRBJ1-6, with 7 bases matching TRBD1. The CDR3 covers 15 residues. The ends lost 4 bases at V and 7 bases at J; junction bases unmatched: 7. Germline V gives CDR1 SEHNR, CDR2 FQNEAQ (reference sequence).

This clone showed up just once. The genes are TRBV25-1 and TRBJ2-5, with D unresolved. The CDR3 extends over 14 amino acids. CDR1 MGHDK and CDR2 SYGVNS come from the germline V gene. Trimming pared 3 bases from V and 7 bases from J, leaving 15 bases between. The CDR3 DNA reads as TGTGCCAGCAGTGACCCTATTATGTTCACGACCCAGTACTTC. This translates into CASSDPIMFTTQYF.

The rearrangement uses TRBV5-1 and TRBJ2-7; D ambiguous. V lost 0 bases, J lost 1 base, and 8 bases lay in between. The CDR3 covers 14 residues. CDR1 SGHRS and CDR2 YFSETQ come from the germline V gene. CDR3 residues: CASSLAPSSYEQYF. The CDR3 DNA is TGCGCCAGCAGCTTGGCTCCCAGTTCCTACGAGCAGTACTTC.